The clone carrying this T cell receptor beta chain has just a few counts. This entry is derived from a study of blood T cell repertoires in COVID-19. Only in-frame clones appear in the TCRdb table, and some are missing; sequencing was by immunoSEQ multiplex PCR. The sample shows 210,000 or so clones, approximately 82% of them seen only once. The CDR3 length is 15 residues. Trimming cost V 1 base and J 6 bases; bases outside gene matches: 5. Germline assignment: CDR1 MGHRA and CDR2 YSYEKL. Material for sequencing was peripheral blood. The sequence was obtained from a woman in her forties with acute or convalescent COVID-19. This chain connects TRBV4-1 to TRBJ1-4, with 7 bases aligning to TRBD1. The CDR3: CASSQGQGGDEKLFF. CDR3 nucleotide sequence: TGCGCCAGCAGCCAAGGACAGGGTGGGGATGAAAAACTGTTTTTT.